This TCR beta chain was found in a study of shared clonotypes between healthy human individuals. Study-wide background: Three plates each covered CD4 naive and memory; CD8 naive two, CD8 memory one.

Genomic DNA from each subset was divided evenly over several immunoSEQ plates. The table came from immunoSEQ multiplex PCR; TCRdb's copy has only in-frame clones and leaves some out. The sample lists some 1,100,000 clones, about four fifths occurring once. Donors comprised only Caucasian adults living in Nashville, Tennessee. This CDR3 region has 20 residues. Germline values: CDR1 LNHDA, CDR2 SQIVND (reference sequence). With 6 bases removed from V and 1 base from J, the gap between germline ends came to 28 bases. The sequence came from a man aged 18 to 29 in good health. Some clones in this sample may be carry-over from other donors' samples. Specimen: memory CD4+ T cells from PBMCs. Subset: CD45RA-negative fraction. V gene TRBV19 combines with J gene TRBJ2-4, with a possible D match to TRBD2 (6 bases). CDR3 sequence: CASSLYRAGRLRQAKNIQYF. The CDR3 DNA sequence: TGTGCCAGTAGCCTTTACCGGGCGGGGCGATTGAGGCAGGCCAAAAACATTCAGTACTTC.